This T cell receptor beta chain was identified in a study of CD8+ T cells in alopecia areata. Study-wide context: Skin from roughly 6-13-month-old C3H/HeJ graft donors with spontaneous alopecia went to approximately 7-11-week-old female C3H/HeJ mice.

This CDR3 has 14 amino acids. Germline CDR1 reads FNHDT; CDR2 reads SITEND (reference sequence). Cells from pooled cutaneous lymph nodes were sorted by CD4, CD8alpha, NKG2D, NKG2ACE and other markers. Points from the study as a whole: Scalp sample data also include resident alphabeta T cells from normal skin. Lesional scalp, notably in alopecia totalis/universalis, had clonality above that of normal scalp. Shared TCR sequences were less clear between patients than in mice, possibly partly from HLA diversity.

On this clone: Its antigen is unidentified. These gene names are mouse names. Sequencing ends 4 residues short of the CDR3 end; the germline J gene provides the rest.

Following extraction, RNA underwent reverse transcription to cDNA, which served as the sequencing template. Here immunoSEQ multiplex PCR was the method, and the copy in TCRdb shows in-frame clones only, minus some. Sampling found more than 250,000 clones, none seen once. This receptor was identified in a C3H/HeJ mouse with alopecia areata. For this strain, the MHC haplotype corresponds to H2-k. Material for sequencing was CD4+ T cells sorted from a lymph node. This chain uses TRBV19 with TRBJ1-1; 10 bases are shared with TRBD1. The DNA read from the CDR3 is TGTGCCAGCAGTATGAGGGACAGGGGAACA. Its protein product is CASSMRDRGT. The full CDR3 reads CASSMRDRGTEVFF.